A single sample is the source of the 17 T cell receptor beta chains below, sequenced in a study of blood T cell repertoires in COVID-19. Profiling relied on immunoSEQ multiplex PCR, and the TCRdb table lists in-frame clones only, not all of them. Among fewer than 350,000 clones, less than 90% were seen once, and the ten largest hold less than 15%. Sequencing used peripheral blood. These receptors were taken from a woman in her 30s with COVID-19, enrolled during active disease.

The chain employs TRBV18 and TRBJ1-1; maybe TRBD1 (5 bases). Trimming removed 3 bases from V and 0 bases from J, with 8 bases in between. Germline V gene data show CDR1 as KGHSH and CDR2 as LQKENI. The length of the CDR3 is 14 residues. CDR3 loop: CASSPQGLNTEAFF. The CDR3 DNA follows: TGTGCCAGCTCACCTCAGGGATTGAACACTGAAGCTTTCTTT.

This sequence joins TRBV30 and TRBJ1-1; D perhaps matches TRBD1 (5 bases). The germline V and J ends were trimmed by 3 bases and 4 bases, with 12 bases remaining between them. The germline gives CDR1 GTSNPN, CDR2 SVGIG (reference sequence). The CDR3 is made up of 13 amino acids. Here the CDR3 reads CAWSPGLSTEAFF. In DNA, the CDR3 is TGTGCCTGGAGCCCAGGGTTGAGCACTGAAGCTTTCTTT.

This chain uses TRBV2 with TRBJ1-6, with 8 bases that match TRBD1. CDR1 and CDR2 (germline): SNHLY, FYNNEI. CDR3 size: 14 residues. V gave up 6 bases and J gave up 10 bases; unmatched junction bases: 8. The CDR3 DNA is TGTGCCAGCAGCGAGGACAGGGTGGGATCACCCCTCCACTTT. Protein product: CASSEDRVGSPLHF. Based on the CDR3 plus reference TRBV2 and TRBJ1-6, the full variable domain is EPEVTQTPSHQVTQMGQEVILRCVPISNHLYFYWYRQILGQKVEFLVSFYNNEISEKSEIFDDQFSVERPDGSNFTLKIRSTKLEDSAMYFCASSEDRVGSPLHFGNGTRLTVT.

V and J are TRBV5-1 and TRBJ2-5; 8 nucleotides match TRBD1. CDR3 length: 15 amino acids. J was trimmed by 5 bases and V by 0 bases; bases with no gene match: 6. The germline V gene has CDR1 SGHRS and CDR2 YFSETQ. In DNA, the CDR3 is TGCGCCAGCAGCTTGGGGCAGGGGGCCGGGGAGACCCAGTACTTC. This translates into CASSLGQGAGETQYF.

This chain connects TRBV9 to TRBJ2-1; tentative D call: TRBD2 (6 bases). The CDR3 has 12 residues. Germline CDR1 SGDLS, CDR2 YYNGEE. Trimming took off 5 bases at V and 5 bases at J, with 8 bases between the two ends. DNA of the CDR3: TGTGCCAGCAGGGGGGGTGACAATGAGCAGTTCTTC. Encoded protein: CASRGGDNEQFF.

The chain uses TRBV18 and TRBJ2-7, with D tentatively TRBD2 (5 bases). The CDR3 has 13 amino acids. V was cut by 2 bases and J by 7 bases, with 12 bases left in between. Germline lookup yields CDR1 KGHSH and CDR2 LQKENI. CDR3 bases: TGTGCCAGCTCACCAAATGGTCCGGGAGAGCAGTACTTC. The encoded protein is CASSPNGPGEQYF.

V and J are TRBV5-1 and TRBJ1-4; 9 nucleotides line up with TRBD1. The V gene's germline CDR1 is SGHRS and CDR2 YFSETQ. CDR3 length: 16 residues. V was pared by 1 base and J by 8 bases, with 9 bases of the junction left unmatched. The chain's CDR3 is CASSLWGQGSGEKLFF. CDR3 DNA sequence: TGCGCCAGCAGCTTGTGGGGACAGGGTTCGGGGGAAAAACTGTTTTTT.

This chain connects TRBV18 to TRBJ1-1; D remains ambiguous. V lost 6 bases, J lost 2 bases, and 16 bases lay in between. The CDR3 is made up of 15 amino acids. Germline-derived CDR1 and CDR2 are KGHSH and LQKENI. The CDR3 DNA reads as TGTGCCAGCTCGCCCGGCGAGGGAGGTAACACTGAAGCTTTCTTT. Encoded protein: CASSPGEGGNTEAFF. Full variable domain (rest looked up from reference TRBV18 and TRBJ1-1): NAGVMQNPRHLVRRRGQEARLRCSPMKGHSHVYWYRQLPEEGLKFMVYLQKENIIDESGMPKERFSAEFPKEGPSILRIQQVVRGDSAAYFCASSPGEGGNTEAFFGQGTRLTVV.

The CDR3 loop reads CASSDFISGNTIYF. CDR3 coding DNA: TGCGCCAGCAGTGATTTCATCTCTGGAAACACCATATATTTT. This rearrangement joins TRBV10-2 to TRBJ1-3; D is unresolved. Germline lookup yields CDR1 WSHSY and CDR2 SAAADI. The V gene lost 3 bases and the J gene lost 0 bases, with 6 bases spanning the gap. This CDR3 is 14 amino acids long.

This rearrangement joins TRBV12-3 or TRBV12-4 to TRBJ2-4; tentative D call: TRBD2 (6 bases). This CDR3 spans 11 amino acids. Trimming took 8 bases from V and 9 from J, leaving 11 bases between them. The chain's CDR3 is CASSGGGIQYF. Written as DNA, the CDR3 is TGTGCCAGCTCCGGGGGTGGCATTCAGTACTTC.

The chain employs TRBV23-1 and TRBJ2-5; 13 nucleotides line up with TRBD2. TRBV23-1 is known as an ORF, though its function is uncertain. With 0 bases clipped from V and 1 base from J, the junction kept 5 bases outside the gene matches. CDR3 length: 18 amino acids. CDR3 sequence reads: CASSQSGLAGSFQETQYF. CDR3 nucleotides: TGCGCCAGCAGTCAATCGGGACTAGCGGGATCTTTCCAAGAGACCCAGTACTTC.

This clone showed up just once. This sequence joins TRBV6-2 or TRBV6-3 and TRBJ1-2; TRBD1 matches 11 bases. This CDR3 comprises 15 residues. V dropped 4 bases and J dropped 2; count of bases not matched to a gene: 3. Looked up from germline, CDR1 is MNHEY and CDR2 is SVGEGT. The CDR3 DNA sequence: TGTGCCAGCAGTTCCTGGACAGGGGGCAACTATGGCTACACCTTC. It yields the protein CASSSWTGGNYGYTF.

The genes are TRBV28 and TRBJ2-7, with a possible D match to TRBD2 (7 bases). Trimming pared 6 bases from V and 7 bases from J, leaving 13 bases between. This CDR3 is built from 12 residues. Per the germline V gene, CDR1 is MDHEN and CDR2 is SYDVKM. CDR3: CASRGGPREQYF. CDR3 DNA: TGTGCCAGCAGGGGGGGGCCTAGAGAGCAGTACTTC.

This clone was seen more than once but under ten times. CDR3 coding DNA: TGTGCCAGCAGCCAGCCTAGCGGATACAATGAGCAGTTCTTC. Translation: CASSQPSGYNEQFF. V is TRBV3-1 (or the pseudogene TRBV3-2) and J is TRBJ2-1; TRBD2 matches at 7 bases. Germline V lookup: CDR1 LGHDT, CDR2 YNNKEL (reference sequence). This CDR3 region has 14 residues. V shed 3 bases and J 4 bases; nucleotides not matched to a gene: 3.

V is TRBV2 and J is TRBJ1-6; D is undetermined. V was cut by 10 bases and J by 10 bases, with 17 bases left in between. The CDR3 contains 13 residues. CDR1 is SNHLY, CDR2 FYNNEI, per germline. The CDR3 loop reads CATNRRGLSPLHF. The CDR3 DNA reads as TGTGCCACCAACCGGAGAGGTCTCTCACCCCTCCACTTT.

This rearrangement joins TRBV10-1 to TRBJ2-1; D is possibly TRBD2 (6 bases). This CDR3 has 13 residues. Trimming removed 2 bases at V and 12 bases at J, with 14 bases between. Germline loops: CDR1 WNHNN, CDR2 SYGVQD (reference sequence). The CDR3 coding sequence is TGCGCCAGCAGTGAGGAGGGTTGGCGGGGGCAGTTCTTC. Translated: CASSEEGWRGQFF.

J is TRBJ2-3 and V is TRBV28; 11 bases fit TRBD2. Trimming removed 3 bases from V and 4 bases from J; junction bases left unmatched: 12. The germline gives CDR1 MDHEN, CDR2 SYDVKM. This CDR3 is 18 amino acids long. In nucleotides, the CDR3 is TGTGCCAGCAGTTTTCCCCTTGTAGCGGGGGGGTCCCCAGATACGCAGTATTTT. Its protein product is CASSFPLVAGGSPDTQYF.